This TCR beta chain derives from a study of T cells in narcolepsy. The overall study: Healthy controls were enrolled alongside patients with narcolepsy type 1 or type 2. Notes on the study in general: Blood of same and different patients, but not healthy controls, reportedly held recurring autoreactive clonotypes. Comparing one patient's CSF and blood CD4+ clonotypes highlighted HCRT- and TRIB2-specific autoreactive clonotypes.

Profiled with immunoSEQ multiplex PCR; TCRdb holds only in-frame clones, not every one. The sample contains 15,000 to 17,000 clones, around 86% of which appear only once. As to this clone: Antigen specificity is unknown.

The CDR3 covers 16 residues. Germline assignment: CDR1 LNHDA and CDR2 SQIVND (reference sequence). V lost 8 bases and J lost 2; bases outside the gene matches: 11. Sample: memory (CD45RA-) CD4+ T cells from blood. The chain is built from TRBV19 and TRBJ1-1; 10 bases agree with TRBD1. The clonotype originates from a human donor in good health. CDR3 sequence reads: CASRRPGQGQNTEAFF. The CDR3 nucleotides read TGTGCCAGTCGACGACCGGGACAGGGGCAAAACACTGAAGCTTTCTTT. The full variable domain, with the rest looked up from reference TRBV19 and TRBJ1-1, is DGGITQSPKYLFRKEGQNVTLSCEQNLNHDAMYWYRQDPGQGLRLIYYSQIVNDFQKGDIAEGYSVSREKKESFPLTVTSAQKNPTAFYLCASRRPGQGQNTEAFFGQGTRLTVV.